This T cell receptor beta chain was obtained from a study of shared clonotypes between healthy human individuals. This CDR3 has 16 residues. V was pared by 7 bases and J by 0 bases, with 16 bases between. Germline lookup yields CDR1 SQVTM and CDR2 ANQGSEA. Assay: immunoSEQ multiplex PCR; the TCRdb copy retains only in-frame clones and omits some. The sample holds about 2 million clones, about 95% seen once. About this clone: Its antigen is still unknown.

Study conclusions and caveats: Shared clonotypes across all four donors exceeded non-shared ones in generation probability. Larger estimated richness was generally recorded for naive subsets relative to memory subsets.

Positive CCR7 selection of CD45RO-negative cells yielded the naive CD8 cells, and terminally differentiated effector memory CD45RA+ cells were excluded. The genes are TRBV29-1 and TRBJ2-6; D gene unclear. The source of this sequence is a man in his late teens or twenties in good health. Source material: naive CD8+ T cells sorted from blood. CDR3 bases: TGCAGCGGAAGGACGGATCTAAGCTCTGGGGCCAACGTCCTGACTTTC. Protein sequence: CSGRTDLSSGANVLTF.